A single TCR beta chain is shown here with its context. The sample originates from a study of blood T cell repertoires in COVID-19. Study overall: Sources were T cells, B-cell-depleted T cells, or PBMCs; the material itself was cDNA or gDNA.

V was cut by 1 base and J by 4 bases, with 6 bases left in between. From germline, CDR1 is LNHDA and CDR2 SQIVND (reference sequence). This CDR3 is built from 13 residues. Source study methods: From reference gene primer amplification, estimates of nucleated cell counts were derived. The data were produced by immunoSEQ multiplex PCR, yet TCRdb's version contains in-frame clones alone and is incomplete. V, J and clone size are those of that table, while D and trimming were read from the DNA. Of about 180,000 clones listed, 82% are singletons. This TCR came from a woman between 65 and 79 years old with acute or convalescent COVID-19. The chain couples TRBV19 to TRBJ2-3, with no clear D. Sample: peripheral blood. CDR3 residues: CASSIGPADTQYF. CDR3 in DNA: TGTGCCAGTAGTATAGGCCCGGCAGATACGCAGTATTTT.